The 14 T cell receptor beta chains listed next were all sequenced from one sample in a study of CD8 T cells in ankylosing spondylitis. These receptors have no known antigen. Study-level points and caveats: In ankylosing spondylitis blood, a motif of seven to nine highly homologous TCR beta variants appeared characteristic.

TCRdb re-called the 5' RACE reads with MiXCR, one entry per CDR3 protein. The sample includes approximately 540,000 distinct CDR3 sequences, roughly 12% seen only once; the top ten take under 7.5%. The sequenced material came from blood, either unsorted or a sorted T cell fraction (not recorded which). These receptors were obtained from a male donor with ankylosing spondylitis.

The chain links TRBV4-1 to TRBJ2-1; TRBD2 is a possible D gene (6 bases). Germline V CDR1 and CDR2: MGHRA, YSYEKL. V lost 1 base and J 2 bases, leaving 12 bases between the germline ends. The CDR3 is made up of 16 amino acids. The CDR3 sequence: CASSQAGGVTYNEQFF. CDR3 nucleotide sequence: TGCGCCAGCAGCCAAGCTGGAGGGGTAACCTACAATGAGCAGTTCTTC.

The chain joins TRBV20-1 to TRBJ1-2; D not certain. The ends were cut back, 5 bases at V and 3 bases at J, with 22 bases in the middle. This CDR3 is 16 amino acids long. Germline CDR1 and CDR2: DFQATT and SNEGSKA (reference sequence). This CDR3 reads CSARPTWAELDYGYTF. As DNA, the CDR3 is TGCAGTGCTCGGCCGACCTGGGCTGAACTTGACTATGGCTACACCTTC.

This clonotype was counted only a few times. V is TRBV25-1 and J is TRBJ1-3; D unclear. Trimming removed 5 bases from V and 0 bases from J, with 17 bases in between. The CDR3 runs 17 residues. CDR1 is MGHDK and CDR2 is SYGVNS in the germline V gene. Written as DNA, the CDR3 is TGTGCCAGCAGTCCATTCTCTGGAGGGAGCTCTGGAAACACCATATATTTT. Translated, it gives CASSPFSGGSSGNTIYF.

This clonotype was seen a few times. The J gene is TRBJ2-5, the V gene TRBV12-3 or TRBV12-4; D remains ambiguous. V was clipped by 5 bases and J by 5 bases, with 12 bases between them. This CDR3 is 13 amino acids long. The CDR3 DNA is TGTGCCAGCAGTCAATCTCCTGGTGAGACCCAGTACTTC. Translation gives CASSQSPGETQYF.

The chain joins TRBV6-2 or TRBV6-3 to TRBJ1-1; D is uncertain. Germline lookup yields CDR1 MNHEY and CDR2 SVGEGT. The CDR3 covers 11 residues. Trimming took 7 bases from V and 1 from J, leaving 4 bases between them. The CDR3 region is CASTRNTEAFF. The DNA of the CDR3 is TGTGCCAGCACCCGGAACACTGAAGCTTTCTTT.

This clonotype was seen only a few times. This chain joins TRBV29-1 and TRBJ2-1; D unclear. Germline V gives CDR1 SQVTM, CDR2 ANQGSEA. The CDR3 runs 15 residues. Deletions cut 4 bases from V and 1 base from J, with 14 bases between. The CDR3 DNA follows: TGCAGCGTTGGCGTCGGTCCCCTATCCTACAATGAGCAGTTCTTC. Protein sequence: CSVGVGPLSYNEQFF.

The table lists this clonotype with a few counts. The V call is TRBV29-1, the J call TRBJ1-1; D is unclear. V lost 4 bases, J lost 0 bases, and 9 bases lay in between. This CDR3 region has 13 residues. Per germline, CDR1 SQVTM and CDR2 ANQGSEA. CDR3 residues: CSVVAIMNTEAFF. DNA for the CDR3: TGCAGCGTTGTGGCGATCATGAACACTGAAGCTTTCTTT.

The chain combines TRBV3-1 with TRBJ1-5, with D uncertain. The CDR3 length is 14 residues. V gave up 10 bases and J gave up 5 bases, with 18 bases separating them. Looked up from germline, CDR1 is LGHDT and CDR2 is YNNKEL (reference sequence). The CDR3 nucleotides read TGTGCCACCTCCGGTAGTCTTGGGGATCAGCCCCAGCATTTT. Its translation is CATSGSLGDQPQHF.

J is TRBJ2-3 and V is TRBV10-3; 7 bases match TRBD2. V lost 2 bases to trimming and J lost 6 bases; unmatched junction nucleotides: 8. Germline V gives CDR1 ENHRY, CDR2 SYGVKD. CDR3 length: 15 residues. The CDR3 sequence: CAISEGRERSDTQYF. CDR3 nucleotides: TGTGCCATCAGTGAGGGGCGGGAGCGTTCGGATACGCAGTATTTT.

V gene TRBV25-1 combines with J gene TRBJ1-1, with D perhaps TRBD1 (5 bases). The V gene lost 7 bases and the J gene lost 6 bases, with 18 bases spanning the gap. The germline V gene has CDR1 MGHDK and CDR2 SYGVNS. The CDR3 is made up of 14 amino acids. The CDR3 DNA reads TGTGCCAGCATTCCCTCGAGGGACGGATCTGAAGCTTTCTTT. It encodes CASIPSRDGSEAFF.

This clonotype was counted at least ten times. CDR3 loop: CATSDRLYGETQYF. CDR3 DNA: TGTGCCACCAGTGACCGCCTATATGGGGAGACCCAGTACTTC. The gene calls are TRBV24-1 and TRBJ2-5; D is uncertain. V gave up 4 bases and J gave up 5 bases, with 13 bases separating them. This CDR3 has 14 amino acids. Germline V lookup: CDR1 KGHDR, CDR2 SFDVKD.

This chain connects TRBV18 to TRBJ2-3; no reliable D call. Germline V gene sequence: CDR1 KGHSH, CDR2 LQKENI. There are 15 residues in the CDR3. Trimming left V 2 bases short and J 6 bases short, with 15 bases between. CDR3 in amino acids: CASSPGSVSADTQYF. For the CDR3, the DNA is TGTGCCAGCTCACCAGGGTCGGTGTCGGCGGATACGCAGTATTTT.

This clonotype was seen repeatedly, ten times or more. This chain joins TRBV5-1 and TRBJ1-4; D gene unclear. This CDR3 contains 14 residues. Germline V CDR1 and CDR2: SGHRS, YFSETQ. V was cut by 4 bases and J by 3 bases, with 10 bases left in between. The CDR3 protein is CASSPGRSNEKLFF. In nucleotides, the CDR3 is TGCGCCAGCAGCCCCGGACGGTCTAATGAAAAACTGTTTTTT.

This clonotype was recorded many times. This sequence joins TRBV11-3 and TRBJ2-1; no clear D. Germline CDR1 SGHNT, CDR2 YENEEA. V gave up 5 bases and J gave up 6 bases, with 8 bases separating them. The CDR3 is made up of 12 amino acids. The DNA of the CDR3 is TGTGCCAGCAGCAAGCTATCCAATGAGCAGTTCTTC. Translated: CASSKLSNEQFF.